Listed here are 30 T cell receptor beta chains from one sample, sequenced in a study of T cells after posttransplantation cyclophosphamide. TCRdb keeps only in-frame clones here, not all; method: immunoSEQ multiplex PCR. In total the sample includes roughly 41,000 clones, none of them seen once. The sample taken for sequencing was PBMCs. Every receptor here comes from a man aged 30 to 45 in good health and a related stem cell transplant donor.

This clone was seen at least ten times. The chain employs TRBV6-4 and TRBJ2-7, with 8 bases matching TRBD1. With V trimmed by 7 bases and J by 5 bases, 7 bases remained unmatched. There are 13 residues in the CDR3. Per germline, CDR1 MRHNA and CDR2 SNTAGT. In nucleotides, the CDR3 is TGTGCCAGCAAGACAGGGGAACCCGACGAGCAGTACTTC. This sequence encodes CASKTGEPDEQYF.

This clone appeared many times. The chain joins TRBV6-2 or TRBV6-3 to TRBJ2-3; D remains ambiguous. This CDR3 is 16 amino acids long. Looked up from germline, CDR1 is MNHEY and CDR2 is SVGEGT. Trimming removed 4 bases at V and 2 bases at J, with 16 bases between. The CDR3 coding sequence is TGTGCCAGCAGTTTTGTAGCAGACCGAGCCACAGATACGCAGTATTTT. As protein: CASSFVADRATDTQYF.

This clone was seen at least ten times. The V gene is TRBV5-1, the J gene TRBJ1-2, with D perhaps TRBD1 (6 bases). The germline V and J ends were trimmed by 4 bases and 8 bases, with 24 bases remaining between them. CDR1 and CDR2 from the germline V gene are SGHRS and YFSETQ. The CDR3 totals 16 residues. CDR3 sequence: CASSISRGNVDKGYTF. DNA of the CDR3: TGCGCCAGCAGCATATCGAGGGGGAACGTCGACAAGGGCTACACCTTC.

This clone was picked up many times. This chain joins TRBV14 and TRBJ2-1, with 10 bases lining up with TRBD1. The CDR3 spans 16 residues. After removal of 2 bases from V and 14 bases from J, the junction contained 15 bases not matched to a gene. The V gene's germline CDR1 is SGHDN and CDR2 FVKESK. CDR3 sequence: CASSQFRDRGPDAEFF. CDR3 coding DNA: TGTGCCAGCAGCCAATTCCGGGACAGGGGACCCGATGCGGAGTTCTTC.

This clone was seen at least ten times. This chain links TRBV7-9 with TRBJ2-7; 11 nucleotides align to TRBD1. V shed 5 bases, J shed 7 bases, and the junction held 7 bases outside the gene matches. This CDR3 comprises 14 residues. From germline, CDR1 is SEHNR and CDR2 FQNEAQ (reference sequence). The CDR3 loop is CASSLGTGGGEQYF. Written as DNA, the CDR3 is TGTGCCAGCAGCCTCGGGACAGGGGGTGGGGAGCAGTACTTC.

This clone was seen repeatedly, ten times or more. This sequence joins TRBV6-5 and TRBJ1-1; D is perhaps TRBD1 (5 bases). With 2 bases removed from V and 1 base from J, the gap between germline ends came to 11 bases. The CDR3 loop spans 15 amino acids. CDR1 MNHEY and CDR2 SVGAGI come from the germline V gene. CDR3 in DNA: TGTGCCAGCAGTTACGATTTTAGGGGGAACACTGAAGCTTTCTTT. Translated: CASSYDFRGNTEAFF.

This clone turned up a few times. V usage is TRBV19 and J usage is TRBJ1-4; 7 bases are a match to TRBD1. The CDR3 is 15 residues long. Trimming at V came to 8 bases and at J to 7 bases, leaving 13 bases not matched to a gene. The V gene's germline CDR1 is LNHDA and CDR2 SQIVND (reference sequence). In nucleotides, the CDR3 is TGTGCCAGTCAGGGACAGCAGCAGAAAAGTGAAAAACTGTTTTTT. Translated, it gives CASQGQQQKSEKLFF.

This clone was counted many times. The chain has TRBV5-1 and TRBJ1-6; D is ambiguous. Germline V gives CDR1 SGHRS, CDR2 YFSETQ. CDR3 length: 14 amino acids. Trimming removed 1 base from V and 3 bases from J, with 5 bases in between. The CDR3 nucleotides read TGCGCCAGCAGCTTGAACAGCTATAATTCACCCCTCCACTTT. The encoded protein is CASSLNSYNSPLHF.

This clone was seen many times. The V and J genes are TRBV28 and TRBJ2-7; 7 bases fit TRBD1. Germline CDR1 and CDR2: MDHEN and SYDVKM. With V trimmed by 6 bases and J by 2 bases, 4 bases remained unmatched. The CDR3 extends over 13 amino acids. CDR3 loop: CASSPGQTYEQYF. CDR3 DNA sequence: TGTGCCAGCAGCCCGGGACAGACCTACGAGCAGTACTTC.

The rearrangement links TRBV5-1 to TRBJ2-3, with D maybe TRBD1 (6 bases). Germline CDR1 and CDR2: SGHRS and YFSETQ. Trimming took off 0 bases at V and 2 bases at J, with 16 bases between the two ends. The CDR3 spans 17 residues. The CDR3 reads CASSLDVTDSYTDTQYF. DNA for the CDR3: TGCGCCAGCAGCTTGGATGTGACGGACAGTTACACAGATACGCAGTATTTT.

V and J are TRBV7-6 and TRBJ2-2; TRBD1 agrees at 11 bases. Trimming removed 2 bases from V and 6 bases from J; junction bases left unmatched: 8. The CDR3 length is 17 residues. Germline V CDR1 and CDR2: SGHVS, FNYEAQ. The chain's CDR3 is CASSLFGQGARPGELFF. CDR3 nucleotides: TGTGCCAGCAGCTTATTCGGACAGGGGGCGCGTCCCGGGGAGCTGTTTTTT.

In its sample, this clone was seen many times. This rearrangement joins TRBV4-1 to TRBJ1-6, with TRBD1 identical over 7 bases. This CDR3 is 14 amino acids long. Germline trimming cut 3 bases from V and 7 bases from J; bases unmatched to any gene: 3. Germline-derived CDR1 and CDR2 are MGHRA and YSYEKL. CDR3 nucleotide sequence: TGCGCCAGCAGCCAGGGACAGCCCAATTCACCCCTCCACTTT. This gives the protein CASSQGQPNSPLHF.

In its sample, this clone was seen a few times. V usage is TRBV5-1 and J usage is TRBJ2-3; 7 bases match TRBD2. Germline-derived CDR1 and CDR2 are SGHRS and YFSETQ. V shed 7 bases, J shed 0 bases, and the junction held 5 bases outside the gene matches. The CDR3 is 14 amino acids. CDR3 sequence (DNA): TGCGCCAGCGGAGCGGGGCCGAGCACAGATACGCAGTATTTT. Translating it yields CASGAGPSTDTQYF.

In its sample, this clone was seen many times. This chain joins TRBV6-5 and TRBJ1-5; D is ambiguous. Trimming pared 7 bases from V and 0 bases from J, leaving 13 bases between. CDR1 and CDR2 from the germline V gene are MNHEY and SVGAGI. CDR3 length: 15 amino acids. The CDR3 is CASMLGSHSNQPQHF. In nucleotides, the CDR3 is TGTGCCAGCATGTTGGGCAGCCATAGCAATCAGCCCCAGCATTTT.

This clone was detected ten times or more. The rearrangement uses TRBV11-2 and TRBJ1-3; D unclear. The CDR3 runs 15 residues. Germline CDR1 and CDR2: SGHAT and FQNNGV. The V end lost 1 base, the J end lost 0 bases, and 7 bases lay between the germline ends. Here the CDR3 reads CASSLGRSSGNTIYF. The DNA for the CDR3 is TGTGCCAGCAGCTTAGGCAGAAGCTCTGGAAACACCATATATTTT.

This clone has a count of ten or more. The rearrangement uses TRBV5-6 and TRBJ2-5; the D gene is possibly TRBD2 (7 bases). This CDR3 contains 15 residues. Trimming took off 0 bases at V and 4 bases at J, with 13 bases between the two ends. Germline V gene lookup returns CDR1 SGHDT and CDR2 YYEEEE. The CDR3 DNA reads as TGTGCCAGCAGCTTGGTCCAGGGAGGGGGAGAGACCCAGTACTTC. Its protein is CASSLVQGGGETQYF.

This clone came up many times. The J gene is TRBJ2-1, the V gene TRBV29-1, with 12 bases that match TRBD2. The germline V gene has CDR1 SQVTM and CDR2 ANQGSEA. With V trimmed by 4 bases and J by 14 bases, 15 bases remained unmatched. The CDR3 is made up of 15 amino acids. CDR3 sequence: CSVGQVLAGGMWEFF. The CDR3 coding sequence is TGCAGCGTTGGACAGGTGCTAGCGGGGGGGATGTGGGAGTTCTTC.

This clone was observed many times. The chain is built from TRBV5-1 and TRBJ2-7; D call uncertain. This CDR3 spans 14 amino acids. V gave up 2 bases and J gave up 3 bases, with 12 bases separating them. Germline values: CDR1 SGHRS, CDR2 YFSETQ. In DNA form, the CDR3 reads TGCGCCAGCAGCTTCGGCCAGGCGAGCTACGAGCAGTACTTC. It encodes CASSFGQASYEQYF.

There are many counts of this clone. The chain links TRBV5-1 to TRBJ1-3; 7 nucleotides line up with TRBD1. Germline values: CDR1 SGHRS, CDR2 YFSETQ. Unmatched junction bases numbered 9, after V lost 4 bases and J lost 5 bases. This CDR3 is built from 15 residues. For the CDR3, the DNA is TGCGCCAGCAGCAATTCACCGGGACAGAGAAACACCATATATTTT. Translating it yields CASSNSPGQRNTIYF.

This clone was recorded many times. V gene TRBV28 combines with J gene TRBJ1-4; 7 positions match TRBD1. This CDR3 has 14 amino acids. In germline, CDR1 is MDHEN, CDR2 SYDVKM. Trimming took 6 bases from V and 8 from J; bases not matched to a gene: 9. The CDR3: CASSLTGVREKLFF. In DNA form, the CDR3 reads TGTGCCAGCAGCCTAACAGGGGTCCGCGAAAAACTGTTTTTT.

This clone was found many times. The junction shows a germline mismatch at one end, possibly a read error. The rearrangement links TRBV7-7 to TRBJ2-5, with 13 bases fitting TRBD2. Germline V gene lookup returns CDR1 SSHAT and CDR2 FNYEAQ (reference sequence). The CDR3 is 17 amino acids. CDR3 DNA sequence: TGTGCTAGCAGCTTAGCGAGACTAGCGGGGGGACAAGAGACCCAGTACTTC. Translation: CASSLARLAGGQETQYF. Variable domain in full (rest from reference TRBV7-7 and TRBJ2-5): GAGVSQSPRYKVTKRGQDVTLRCDPISSHATLYWYQQALGQGPEFLTYFNYEAQPDKSGLPSDRFSAERPEGSISTLTIQRTEQRDSAMYRCASSLARLAGGQETQYFGPGTRLLVL.

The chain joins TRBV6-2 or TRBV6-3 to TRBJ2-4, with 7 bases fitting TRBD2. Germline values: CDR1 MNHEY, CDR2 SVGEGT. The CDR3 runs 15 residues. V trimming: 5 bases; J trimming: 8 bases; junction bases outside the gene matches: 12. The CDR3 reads CASSLLRLAGDIQYF. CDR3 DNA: TGTGCCAGCAGTCTCCTGCGACTAGCCGGAGACATTCAGTACTTC.

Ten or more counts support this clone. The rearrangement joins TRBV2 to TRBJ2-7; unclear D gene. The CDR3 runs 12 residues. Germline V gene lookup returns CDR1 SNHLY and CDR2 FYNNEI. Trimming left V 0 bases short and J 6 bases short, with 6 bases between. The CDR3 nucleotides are TGTGCCAGCAGTGAAGCGCGTCTCGAGCAGTACTTC. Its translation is CASSEARLEQYF.

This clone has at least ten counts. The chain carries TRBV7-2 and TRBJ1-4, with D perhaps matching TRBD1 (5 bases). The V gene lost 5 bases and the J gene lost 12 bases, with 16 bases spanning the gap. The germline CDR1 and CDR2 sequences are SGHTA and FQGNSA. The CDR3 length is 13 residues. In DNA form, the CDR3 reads TGTGCCAGCAGCCGGGACTTCGCAGGAGAACTGTTTTTT. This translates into CASSRDFAGELFF.

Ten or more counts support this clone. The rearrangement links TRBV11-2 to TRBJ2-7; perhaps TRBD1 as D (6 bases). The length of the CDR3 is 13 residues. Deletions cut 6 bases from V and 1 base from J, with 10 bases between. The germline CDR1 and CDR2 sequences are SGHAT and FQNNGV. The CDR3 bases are TGTGCCAGCAGGCCGGGACATTCCTACGAGCAGTACTTC. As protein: CASRPGHSYEQYF.

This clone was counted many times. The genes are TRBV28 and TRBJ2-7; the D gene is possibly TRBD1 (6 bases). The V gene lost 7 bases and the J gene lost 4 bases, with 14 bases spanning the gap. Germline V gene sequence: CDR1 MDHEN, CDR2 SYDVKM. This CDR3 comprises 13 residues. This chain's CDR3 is CASTLGGSYEQYF. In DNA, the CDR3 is TGTGCCAGCACACTTGGGGGCTCATACGAGCAGTACTTC. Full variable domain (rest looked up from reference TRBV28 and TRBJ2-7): DVKVTQSSRYLVKRTGEKVFLECVQDMDHENMFWYRQDPGLGLRLIYFSYDVKMKEKGDIPEGYSVSREKKERFSLILESASTNQTSMYLCASTLGGSYEQYFGPGTRLTVT.

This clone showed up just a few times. CDR3 coding DNA: TGTGCCAGCAGTGATTTAGGCGACTTGAGCTACACCTTC. Residues: CASSDLGDLSYTF. The chain links TRBV25-1 to TRBJ1-2; no firm D call. The CDR3 sequence is 13 residues long. CDR1 MGHDK and CDR2 SYGVNS come from the germline V gene. V was cut by 3 bases and J by 9 bases, with 14 bases left in between.

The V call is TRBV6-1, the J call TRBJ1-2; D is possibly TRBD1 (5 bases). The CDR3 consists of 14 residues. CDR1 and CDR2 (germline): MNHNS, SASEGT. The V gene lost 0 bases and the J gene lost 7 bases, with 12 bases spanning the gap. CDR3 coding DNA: TGTGCCAGCAGTGAAGCGTGGCAGGGTGGTGGCTACACCTTC. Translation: CASSEAWQGGGYTF.

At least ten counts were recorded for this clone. This chain's CDR3 is CASSSGTGYTGELFF. CDR3 coding DNA: TGTGCCAGCAGCTCCGGGACAGGGTACACCGGGGAGCTGTTTTTT. This chain uses TRBV5-6 with TRBJ2-2; TRBD1 agrees at 9 bases. Germline values: CDR1 SGHDT, CDR2 YYEEEE. The CDR3 runs 15 residues. Losses at the gene ends were 3 bases for V and 3 bases for J; bases not matched to a gene: 3.

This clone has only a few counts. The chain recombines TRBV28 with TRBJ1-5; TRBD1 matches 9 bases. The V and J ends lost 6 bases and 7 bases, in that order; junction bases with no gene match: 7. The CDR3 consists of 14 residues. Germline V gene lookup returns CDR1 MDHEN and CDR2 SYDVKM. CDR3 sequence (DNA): TGTGCCAGCAGATTTGACAGGGGGGTCCAGCCCCAGCATTTT. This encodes CASRFDRGVQPQHF.